This TCR beta chain stems from a study of shared clonotypes between healthy human individuals. Germline V CDR1 and CDR2: MNHEY, SVGAGI. V shed 5 bases, J shed 3 bases, and the junction held 3 bases outside the gene matches. This CDR3 is 13 amino acids long. The genomic DNA of each subset was split evenly across several immunoSEQ plates. Unsorted PBMC contributed roughly 300 ng DNA, tens of thousands of T cell genomes, to each replicate PCR. Spread over ten immunoSEQ deep assay plates, unsorted PBMC DNA underwent sequencing. Some clones are missing from TCRdb's copy, which holds only in-frame ones; the method was immunoSEQ multiplex PCR. In the table there are about 490,000 clones, around 80% of which are singletons.

The J gene is TRBJ1-2, the V gene TRBV6-5, with TRBD1 matching 7 bases. This sequence was found in a woman aged 40 to 49 in good health. Some clones in this sample may be carry-over from other donors' samples. Sequenced input: PBMCs. CDR3 DNA: TGTGCCAGCAGTAAGACAGGGCACTATGGCTACACCTTC. Translated, it gives CASSKTGHYGYTF.